Below, 11 T cell receptor beta chains from the same sample are listed, as sequenced in a study of shared clonotypes between healthy human individuals. Some clones are missing from TCRdb's copy, which holds only in-frame ones; the method was immunoSEQ multiplex PCR. The top ten clones hold over 0.3% of a sample with 1,500,000 or so clones, approximately 98.5% of them seen once. Input material: naive CD4+ T cells sorted from blood. Subset specified: CD45RA+ positively selected. Receptors were obtained from a man in his thirties or forties in good health.

This chain uses TRBV28 with TRBJ2-7, with D possibly matching TRBD2 (6 bases). This CDR3 is built from 13 residues. The germline CDR1 and CDR2 sequences are MDHEN and SYDVKM. Deletions cut 1 base from V and 6 bases from J, with 10 bases between. The chain's CDR3 is CASSLSGRPEQYF. The CDR3 DNA reads as TGTGCCAGCAGTTTATCAGGGAGGCCCGAGCAGTACTTC. Filled out from reference TRBV28 and TRBJ2-7, the complete variable domain reads DVKVTQSSRYLVKRTGEKVFLECVQDMDHENMFWYRQDPGLGLRLIYFSYDVKMKEKGDIPEGYSVSREKKERFSLILESASTNQTSMYLCASSLSGRPEQYFGPGTRLTVT.

V and J are TRBV5-4 and TRBJ1-2; weak D call: TRBD1 (6 bases). The germline V and J ends were trimmed by 0 bases and 4 bases, with 13 bases remaining between them. This CDR3 comprises 15 residues. Germline CDR1 is SGHNT and CDR2 is YYREEE (reference sequence). The chain's CDR3 is CASSLVDSSSYGYTF. Written as DNA, the CDR3 is TGTGCCAGCAGCTTGGTGGACAGCTCATCCTATGGCTACACCTTC. Drawing the rest from reference TRBV5-4 and TRBJ1-2, the complete variable domain is ETGVTQSPTHLIKTRGQQVTLRCSSQSGHNTVSWYQQALGQGPQFIFQYYREEENGRGNFPPRFSGLQFPNYSSELNVNALELDDSALYLCASSLVDSSSYGYTFGSGTRLTVV.

The chain has TRBV29-1 and TRBJ2-1, with a possible D match to TRBD2 (6 bases). The CDR3 loop spans 16 amino acids. Germline V lookup: CDR1 SQVTM, CDR2 ANQGSEA. Trimming removed 2 bases at V and 0 bases at J, with 14 bases between. CDR3: CSVERLAGLSYNEQFF. In DNA, the CDR3 is TGCAGCGTTGAAAGACTGGCGGGGCTCTCCTACAATGAGCAGTTCTTC.

This sequence joins TRBV7-2 and TRBJ2-7, with 7 bases identical to TRBD2. The CDR3 covers 15 residues. V lost 2 bases, J lost 9 bases, and 13 bases stayed unmatched. Germline loops: CDR1 SGHTA, CDR2 FQGNSA. The CDR3, as DNA: TGTGCCAGCAGCTTACACACTAGCGCCCTGGGGGGGCAGTACTTC. This translates into CASSLHTSALGGQYF.

This rearrangement joins TRBV2 to TRBJ2-1, with D possibly TRBD1 on 5 matching bases. Trimming took off 4 bases at V and 9 bases at J, with 7 bases between the two ends. The CDR3 covers 11 residues. Germline V CDR1 and CDR2: SNHLY, FYNNEI. In nucleotides, the CDR3 is TGTGCCAGCAGTGTTGGGGCTGAGCAGTTCTTC. Amino acids: CASSVGAEQFF.

The chain links TRBV4-3 to TRBJ2-2; D possibly matches TRBD1 or TRBD2 (5 bases each). The V gene lost 0 bases and the J gene lost 6 bases, with 8 bases spanning the gap. CDR1 and CDR2 from the germline V gene are LGHNA and YSLEER. The CDR3 consists of 14 residues. This chain's CDR3 is CASSQEGVAGELFF. The CDR3 nucleotides are TGCGCCAGCAGCCAAGAGGGGGTCGCCGGGGAGCTGTTTTTT.

The chain's CDR3 is CASSVDRVTTDTQYF. The CDR3 region has the DNA TGTGCCAGCAGTGTGGACAGGGTTACCACAGATACGCAGTATTTT. The chain links TRBV6-1 to TRBJ2-3, with 8 bases aligning to TRBD1. Germline CDR1 MNHNS, CDR2 SASEGT. The J segment lost 2 bases and the V segment lost 4 bases, leaving 5 bases of the junction unmatched. CDR3 length: 15 residues.

Notes on this clone: A read error may produce the germline difference seen at one junction end. The chain carries TRBV6-1 and TRBJ1-4, with TRBD1 as a possible D gene (5 bases). This CDR3 has 14 residues. In germline, CDR1 is MNHNS, CDR2 SASEGT. The CDR3: CASSEWTTNEKLFF. The CDR3 DNA sequence: TGTGCCAGCAGTGAATGGACAACGAATGAAAAACTGTTTTTT.

The rearrangement links TRBV5-6 to TRBJ1-2; perhaps TRBD1 as D (6 bases). CDR1 SGHDT and CDR2 YYEEEE come from the germline V gene. The ends were cut back, 3 bases at V and 8 bases at J, with 20 bases in the middle. The CDR3 length is 15 residues. The CDR3 DNA reads as TGTGCCAGCAGCTACCCGGAGGGAGGGGGGAACGGCTACACCTTC. It yields the protein CASSYPEGGGNGYTF.

V and J are TRBV5-1 and TRBJ1-1; D gene unclear. The V end lost 4 bases, the J end lost 1 base, and 8 bases lay between the germline ends. Per germline, CDR1 SGHRS and CDR2 YFSETQ. This CDR3 has 13 amino acids. The CDR3 sequence: CASSNQQNTEAFF. CDR3 coding DNA: TGCGCCAGCAGCAACCAACAGAACACTGAAGCTTTCTTT. Based on the CDR3 plus reference TRBV5-1 and TRBJ1-1, the full variable domain is KAGVTQTPRYLIKTRGQQVTLSCSPISGHRSVSWYQQTPGQGLQFLFEYFSETQRNKGNFPGRFSGRQFSNSRSEMNVSTLELGDSALYLCASSNQQNTEAFFGQGTRLTVV.

This chain connects TRBV19 to TRBJ2-7, with D perhaps being TRBD1 or TRBD2 (5 bases each). This CDR3 comprises 14 residues. V shed 6 bases and J shed 2 bases, with 14 bases lying between them. CDR1 and CDR2 from the germline V gene are LNHDA and SQIVND (reference sequence). CDR3 in amino acids: CASRTGTHAYEQYF. The DNA for the CDR3 is TGTGCCAGTAGGACGGGGACGCACGCCTACGAGCAGTACTTC.